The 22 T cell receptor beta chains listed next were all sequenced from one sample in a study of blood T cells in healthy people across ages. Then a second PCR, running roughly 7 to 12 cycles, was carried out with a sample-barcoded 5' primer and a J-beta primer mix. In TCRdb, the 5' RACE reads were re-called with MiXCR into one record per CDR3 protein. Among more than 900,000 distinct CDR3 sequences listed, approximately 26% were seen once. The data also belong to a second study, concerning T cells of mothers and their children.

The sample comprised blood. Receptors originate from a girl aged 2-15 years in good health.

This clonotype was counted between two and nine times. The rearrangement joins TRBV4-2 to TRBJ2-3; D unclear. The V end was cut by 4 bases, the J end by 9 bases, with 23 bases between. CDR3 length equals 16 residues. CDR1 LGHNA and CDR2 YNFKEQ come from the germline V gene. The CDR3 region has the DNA TGTGCCAGCAGCCGGGAAATGGTGGGCCCTAAGGAAACGCAGTATTTT. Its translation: CASSREMVGPKETQYF.

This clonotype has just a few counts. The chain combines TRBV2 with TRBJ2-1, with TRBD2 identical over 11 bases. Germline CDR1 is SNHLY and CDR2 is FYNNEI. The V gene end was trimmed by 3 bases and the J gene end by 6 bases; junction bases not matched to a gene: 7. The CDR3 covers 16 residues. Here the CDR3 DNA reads TGTGCCAGCAGTGACCCCTTAGCGGGGGGGCCCAATGAGCAGTTCTTC. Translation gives CASSDPLAGGPNEQFF.

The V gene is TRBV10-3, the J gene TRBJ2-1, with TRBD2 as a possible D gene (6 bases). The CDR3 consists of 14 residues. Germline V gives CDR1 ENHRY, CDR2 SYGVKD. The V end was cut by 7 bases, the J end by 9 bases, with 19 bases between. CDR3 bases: TGTGCCATCAATTCGGGAGTCGGCATGCTTGAGCAGTTCTTC. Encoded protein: CAINSGVGMLEQFF.

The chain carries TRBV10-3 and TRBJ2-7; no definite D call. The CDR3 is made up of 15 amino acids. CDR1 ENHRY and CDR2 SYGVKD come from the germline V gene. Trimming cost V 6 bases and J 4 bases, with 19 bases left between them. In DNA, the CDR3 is TGTGCCATCAGAGAGGACCCCAGTGTTGGATACGAGCAGTACTTC. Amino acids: CAIREDPSVGYEQYF.

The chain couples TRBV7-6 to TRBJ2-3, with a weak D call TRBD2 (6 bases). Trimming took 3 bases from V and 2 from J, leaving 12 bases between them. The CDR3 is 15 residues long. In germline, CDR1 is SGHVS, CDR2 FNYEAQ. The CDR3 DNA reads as TGTGCCAGCAGCTTCGGCGGGGCTGCCACAGATACGCAGTATTTT. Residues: CASSFGGAATDTQYF.

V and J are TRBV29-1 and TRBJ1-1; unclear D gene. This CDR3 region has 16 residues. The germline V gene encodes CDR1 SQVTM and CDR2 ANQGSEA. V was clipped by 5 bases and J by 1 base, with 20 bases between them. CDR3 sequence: CSVNWALHGRNTEAFF. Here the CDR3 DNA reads TGCAGCGTTAATTGGGCCCTACATGGGAGGAACACTGAAGCTTTCTTT.

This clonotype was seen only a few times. DNA of the CDR3: TGCAGTGCTAGGCAGTTAGGACGAAACTACAATGAGCAGTTCTTC. Protein sequence: CSARQLGRNYNEQFF. J is TRBJ2-1 and V is TRBV20-1, with D unclear. This CDR3 has 15 residues. The V end was cut by 3 bases, the J end by 3 bases, with 15 bases between. CDR1 DFQATT and CDR2 SNEGSKA come from the germline V gene (reference sequence).

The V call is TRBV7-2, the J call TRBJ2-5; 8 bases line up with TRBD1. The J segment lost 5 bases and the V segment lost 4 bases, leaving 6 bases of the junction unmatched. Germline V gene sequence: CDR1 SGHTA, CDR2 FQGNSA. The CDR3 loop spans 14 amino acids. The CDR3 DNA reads TGTGCCAGCAGCTACCCAGGGGGCTTGGAGACCCAGTACTTC. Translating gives CASSYPGGLETQYF.

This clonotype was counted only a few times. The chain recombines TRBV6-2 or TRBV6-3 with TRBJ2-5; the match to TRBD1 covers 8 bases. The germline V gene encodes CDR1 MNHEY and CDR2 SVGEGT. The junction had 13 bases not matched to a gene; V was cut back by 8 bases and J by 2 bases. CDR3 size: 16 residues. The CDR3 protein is CASSPWDRKTQETQYF. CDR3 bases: TGTGCCAGCTCGCCTTGGGACAGGAAAACTCAAGAGACCCAGTACTTC.

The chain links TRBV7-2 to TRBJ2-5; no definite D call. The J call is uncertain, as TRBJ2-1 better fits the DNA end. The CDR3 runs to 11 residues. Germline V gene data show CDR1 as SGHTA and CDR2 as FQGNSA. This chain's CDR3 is CASSPQTRQFF. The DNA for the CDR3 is TGTGCCAGCAGCCCTCAAACTCGGCAGTTCTTC.

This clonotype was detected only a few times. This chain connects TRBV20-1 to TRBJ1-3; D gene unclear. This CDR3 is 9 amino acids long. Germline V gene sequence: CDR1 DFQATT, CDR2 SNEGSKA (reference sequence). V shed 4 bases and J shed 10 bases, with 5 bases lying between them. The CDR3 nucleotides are TGCAGTGCTATGCGGACCATATATTTT. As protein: CSAMRTIYF.

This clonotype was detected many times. CDR3 in DNA: TGTGCCAGCAGCTTAGGAGGGTTCCTTGGCTACACCTTC. This codes for CASSLGGFLGYTF. The chain uses TRBV7-2 and TRBJ1-2, with D unresolved. The CDR3 totals 13 residues. Germline V CDR1 and CDR2: SGHTA, FQGNSA. The V gene lost 1 base and the J gene lost 7 bases, with 10 bases spanning the gap.

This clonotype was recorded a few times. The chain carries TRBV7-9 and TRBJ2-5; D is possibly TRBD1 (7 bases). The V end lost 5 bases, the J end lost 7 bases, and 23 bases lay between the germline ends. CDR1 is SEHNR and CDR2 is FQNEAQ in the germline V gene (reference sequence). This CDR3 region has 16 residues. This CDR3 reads CASSPPDGTSGGTQYF. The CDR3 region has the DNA TGTGCCAGCAGCCCACCGGACGGGACTTCAGGGGGGACCCAGTACTTC.

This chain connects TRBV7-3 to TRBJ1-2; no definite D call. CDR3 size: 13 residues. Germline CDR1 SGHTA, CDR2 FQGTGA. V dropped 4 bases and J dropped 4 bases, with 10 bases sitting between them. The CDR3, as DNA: TGTGCCAGCAGCTCAAAGGGTGGCTATGGCTACACCTTC. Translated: CASSSKGGYGYTF.

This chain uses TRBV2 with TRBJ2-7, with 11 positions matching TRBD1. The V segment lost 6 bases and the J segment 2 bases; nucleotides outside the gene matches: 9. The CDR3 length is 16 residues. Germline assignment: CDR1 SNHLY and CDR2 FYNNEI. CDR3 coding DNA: TGTGCCAGCAGCCCTGAGCTGGGACAGGGGGCCTACGAGCAGTACTTC. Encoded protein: CASSPELGQGAYEQYF.

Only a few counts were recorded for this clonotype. This CDR3 reads CASREQGRPDYTF. CDR3 DNA sequence: TGTGCCAGCAGGGAGCAGGGACGGCCAGACTACACCTTC. The chain recombines TRBV12-3 or TRBV12-4 with TRBJ1-2; D possibly corresponds to TRBD1 (5 bases). This CDR3 contains 13 residues. Trimming left V 6 bases short and J 10 bases short, with 18 bases between.

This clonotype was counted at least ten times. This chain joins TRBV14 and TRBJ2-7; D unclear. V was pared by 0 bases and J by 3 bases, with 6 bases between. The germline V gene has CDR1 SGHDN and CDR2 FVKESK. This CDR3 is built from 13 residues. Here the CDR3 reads CASSQDPYYEQYF. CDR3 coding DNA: TGTGCCAGCAGCCAAGATCCCTACTACGAGCAGTACTTC.

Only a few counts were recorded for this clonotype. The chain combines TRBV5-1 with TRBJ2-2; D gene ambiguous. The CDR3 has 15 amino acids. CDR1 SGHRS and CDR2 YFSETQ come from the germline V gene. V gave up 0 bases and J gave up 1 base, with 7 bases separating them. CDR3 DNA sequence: TGCGCCAGCAGCTTGGCCACACGGAACACCGGGGAGCTGTTTTTT. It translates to CASSLATRNTGELFF.

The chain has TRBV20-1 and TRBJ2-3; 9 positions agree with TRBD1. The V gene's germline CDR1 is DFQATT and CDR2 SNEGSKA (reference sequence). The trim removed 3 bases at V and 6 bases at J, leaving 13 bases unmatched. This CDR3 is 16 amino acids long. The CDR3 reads CSASWLGQGFSDTQYF. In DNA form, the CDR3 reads TGCAGTGCTAGTTGGTTGGGACAGGGTTTTTCGGATACGCAGTATTTT.

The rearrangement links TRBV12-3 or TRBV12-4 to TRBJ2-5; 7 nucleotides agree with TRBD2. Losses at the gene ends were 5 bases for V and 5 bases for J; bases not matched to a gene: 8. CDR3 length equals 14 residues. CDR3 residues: CASSLPGGTETQYF. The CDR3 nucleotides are TGTGCCAGCAGTCTGCCGGGGGGTACGGAGACCCAGTACTTC.

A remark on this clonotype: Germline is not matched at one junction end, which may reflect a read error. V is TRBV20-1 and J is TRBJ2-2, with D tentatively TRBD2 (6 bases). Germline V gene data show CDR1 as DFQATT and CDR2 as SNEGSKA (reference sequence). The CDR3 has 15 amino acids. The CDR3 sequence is CSAAFQWGLAGELFF. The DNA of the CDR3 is TGTAGTGCTGCATTCCAGTGGGGACTCGCCGGGGAGCTGTTTTTT.

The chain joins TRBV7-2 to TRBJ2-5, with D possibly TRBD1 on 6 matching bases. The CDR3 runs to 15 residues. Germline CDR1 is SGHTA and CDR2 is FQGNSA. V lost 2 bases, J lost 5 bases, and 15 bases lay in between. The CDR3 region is CASSLSKTGSETQYF. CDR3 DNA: TGTGCCAGCAGCTTATCCAAGACAGGATCCGAGACCCAGTACTTC.